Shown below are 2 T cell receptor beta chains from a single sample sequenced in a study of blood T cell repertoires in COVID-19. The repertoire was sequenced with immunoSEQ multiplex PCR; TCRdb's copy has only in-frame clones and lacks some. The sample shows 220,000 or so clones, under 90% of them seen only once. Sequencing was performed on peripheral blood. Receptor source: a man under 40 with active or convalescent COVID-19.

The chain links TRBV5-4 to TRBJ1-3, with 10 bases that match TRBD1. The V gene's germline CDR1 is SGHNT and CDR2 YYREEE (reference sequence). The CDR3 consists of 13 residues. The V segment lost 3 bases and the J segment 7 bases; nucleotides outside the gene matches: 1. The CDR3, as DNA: TGTGCCAGCAGCTCGGACAGGGGGAACACCATATATTTT. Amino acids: CASSSDRGNTIYF.

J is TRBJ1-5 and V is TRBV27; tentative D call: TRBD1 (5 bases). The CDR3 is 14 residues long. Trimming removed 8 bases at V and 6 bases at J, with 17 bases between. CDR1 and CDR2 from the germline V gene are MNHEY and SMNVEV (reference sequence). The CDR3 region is CASRAGGRRQPQHF. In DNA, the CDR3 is TGTGCCAGCCGGGCCGGGGGGAGGCGTCAGCCCCAGCATTTT.